Described below is a single T cell receptor beta chain sequence and its context. This clonotype was seen a handful of times. It lacks a known antigen. Base qualities are not provided; no much larger clone lies one nucleotide away. Sequencing instrument: Illumina HiSeq 1500. Starting from the raw public reads, TCRdb applied fastp trimming at Q25, assembled clones with MiXCR and retained in-frame beta chains. Rows matching on CDR3 protein sequence are summarized as one entry with the most common DNA and genes. This sample gives 170,000 or so distinct CDR3 sequences in total; approximately 18% of them show up just once. The ten top clones hold under 30% of the sample. The data belong to a study of T cell repertoires in cytomegalovirus infection (dated by TCRdb to about 2019). Broadly, across the study: Donor HLA type was relevant to the analysis, because carriage of CMV infection together with the matching HLA type was indicated by public TCR beta signatures.

Including the terminal cysteine and phenylalanine, the CDR3 comprises 16 residues. Only the CDR3 portion is preserved as DNA: 48 bases, with reading frame beginning at the first base. From the germline V gene, CDR1 is SGHVS and CDR2 is FNYEAQ. V loses 5 bases, J loses 2 bases, and the germline ends lie 17 bases apart. The paper as a whole reports these results and caveats: The ex vivo response was dominated by HLA-C-restricted CMV-specific TCR beta clonotypes, which also provided the single most frequent clonotype in two of eight donors. In both this cohort and an independent cohort of some 370 donors, the cumulative frequency of public TCR beta family members distinguished carriers of CMV infection plus the relevant HLA type.

This sequence was found in a human donor in good health (CMV status not recorded). Some clones in this sample may be carry-over from other donors' samples. Sequencing was performed on CD8+ T cells from PBMCs. This receptor chain uses TRBV7-6 and TRBJ2-3, with no confidently assigned D gene. CDR3 protein: CASSPLLEGYTDTQYF. The DNA sequence is given as TGTGCCAGCAGCCCCCTCCTGGAAGGATACACAGATACGCAGTATTTT.